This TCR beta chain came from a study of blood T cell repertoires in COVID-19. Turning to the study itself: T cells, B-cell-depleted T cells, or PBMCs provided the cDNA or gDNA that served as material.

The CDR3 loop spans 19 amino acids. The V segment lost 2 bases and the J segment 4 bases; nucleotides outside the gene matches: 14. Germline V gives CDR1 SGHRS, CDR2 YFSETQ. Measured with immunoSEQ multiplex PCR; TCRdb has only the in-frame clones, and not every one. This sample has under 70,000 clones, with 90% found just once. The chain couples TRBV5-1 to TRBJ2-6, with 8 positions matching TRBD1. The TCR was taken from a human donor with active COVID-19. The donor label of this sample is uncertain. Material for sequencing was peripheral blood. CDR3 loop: CASSLRGQGPSPGANVLTF. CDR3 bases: TGCGCCAGCAGCTTACGCGGACAGGGCCCGTCGCCCGGGGCCAACGTCCTGACTTTC.